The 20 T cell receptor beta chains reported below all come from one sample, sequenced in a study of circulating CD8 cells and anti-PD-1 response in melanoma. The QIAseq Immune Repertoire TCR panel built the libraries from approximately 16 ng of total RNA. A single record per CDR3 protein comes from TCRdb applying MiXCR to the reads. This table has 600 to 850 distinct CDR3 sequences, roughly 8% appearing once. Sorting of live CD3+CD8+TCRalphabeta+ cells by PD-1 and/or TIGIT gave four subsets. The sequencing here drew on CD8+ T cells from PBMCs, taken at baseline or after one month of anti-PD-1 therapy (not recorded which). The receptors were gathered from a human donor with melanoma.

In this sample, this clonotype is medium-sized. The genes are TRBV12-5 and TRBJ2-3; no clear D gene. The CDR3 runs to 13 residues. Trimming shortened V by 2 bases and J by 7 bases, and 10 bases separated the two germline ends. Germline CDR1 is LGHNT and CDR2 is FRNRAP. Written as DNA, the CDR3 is TGTGCTAGTGGTTTGCCCCCCGACAATACGCAGTATTTT. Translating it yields CASGLPPDNTQYF.

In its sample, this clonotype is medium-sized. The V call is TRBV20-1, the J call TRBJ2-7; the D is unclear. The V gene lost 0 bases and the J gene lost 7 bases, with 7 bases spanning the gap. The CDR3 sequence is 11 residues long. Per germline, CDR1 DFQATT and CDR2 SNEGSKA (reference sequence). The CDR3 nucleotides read TGCAGTGCTAGAGAGGGTACGGAGCAGTACTTC. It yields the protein CSAREGTEQYF.

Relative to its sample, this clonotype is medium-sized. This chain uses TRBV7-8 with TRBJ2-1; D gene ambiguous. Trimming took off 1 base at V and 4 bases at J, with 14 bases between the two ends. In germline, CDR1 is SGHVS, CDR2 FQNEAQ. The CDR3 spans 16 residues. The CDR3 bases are TGTGCCAGCAGCTTAGAGTCTCTTTACCTATACAATGAGCAGTTCTTC. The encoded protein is CASSLESLYLYNEQFF.

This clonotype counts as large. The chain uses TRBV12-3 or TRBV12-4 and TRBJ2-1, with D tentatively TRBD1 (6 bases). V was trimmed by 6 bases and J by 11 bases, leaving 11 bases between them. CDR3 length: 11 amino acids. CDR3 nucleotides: TGTGCCAGCAGCCAGGGGTTAAAGCAGTTCTTC. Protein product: CASSQGLKQFF.

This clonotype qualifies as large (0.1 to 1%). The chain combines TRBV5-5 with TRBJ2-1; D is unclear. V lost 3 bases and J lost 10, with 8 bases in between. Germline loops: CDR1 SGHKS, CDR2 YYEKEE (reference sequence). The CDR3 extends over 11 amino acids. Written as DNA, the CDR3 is TGTGCCAGCAGCTCTGTGAGGGAGCAGTTCTTC. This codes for CASSSVREQFF.

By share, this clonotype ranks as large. The CDR3 here is CAAQPTASTYEQYF. The CDR3 nucleotides read TGTGCCGCTCAACCGACGGCCTCAACCTACGAGCAGTACTTC. The V gene is TRBV28, the J gene TRBJ2-7; D not certain. The V end lost 11 bases, the J end lost 2 bases, and 19 bases lay between the germline ends. The CDR3 has 14 amino acids. Looked up from germline, CDR1 is MDHEN and CDR2 is SYDVKM.

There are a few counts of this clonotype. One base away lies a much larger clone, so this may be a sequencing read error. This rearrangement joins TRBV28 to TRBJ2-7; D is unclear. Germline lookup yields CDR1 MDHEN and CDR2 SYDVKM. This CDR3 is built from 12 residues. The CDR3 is CASSPASYERYF. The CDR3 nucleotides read TGTGCCAGCAGCCCTGCGTCCTACGAGCGGTACTTC.

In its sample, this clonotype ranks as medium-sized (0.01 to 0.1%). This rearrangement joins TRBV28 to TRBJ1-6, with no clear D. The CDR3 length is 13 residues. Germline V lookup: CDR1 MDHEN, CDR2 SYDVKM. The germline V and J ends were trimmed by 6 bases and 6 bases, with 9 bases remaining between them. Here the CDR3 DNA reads TGTGCCAGCAGCCTTACTTCTAATTCACCCCTCCACTTT. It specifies CASSLTSNSPLHF.

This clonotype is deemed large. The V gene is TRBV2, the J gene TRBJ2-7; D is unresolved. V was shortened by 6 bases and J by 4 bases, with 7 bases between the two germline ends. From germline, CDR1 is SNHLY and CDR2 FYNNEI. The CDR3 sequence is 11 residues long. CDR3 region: CASSNQYEQYF. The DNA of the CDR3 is TGTGCCAGCAGCAATCAATACGAGCAGTACTTC. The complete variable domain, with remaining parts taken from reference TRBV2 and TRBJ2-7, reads EPEVTQTPSHQVTQMGQEVILRCVPISNHLYFYWYRQILGQKVEFLVSFYNNEISEKSEIFDDQFSVERPDGSNFTLKIRSTKLEDSAMYFCASSNQYEQYFGPGTRLTVT.

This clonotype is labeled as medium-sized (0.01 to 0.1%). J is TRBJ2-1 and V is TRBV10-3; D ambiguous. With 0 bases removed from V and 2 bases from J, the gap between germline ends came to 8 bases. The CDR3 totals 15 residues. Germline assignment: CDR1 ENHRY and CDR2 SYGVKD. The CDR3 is CAISESMAAYNEQFF. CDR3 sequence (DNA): TGTGCCATCAGTGAGTCTATGGCAGCCTACAATGAGCAGTTCTTC.

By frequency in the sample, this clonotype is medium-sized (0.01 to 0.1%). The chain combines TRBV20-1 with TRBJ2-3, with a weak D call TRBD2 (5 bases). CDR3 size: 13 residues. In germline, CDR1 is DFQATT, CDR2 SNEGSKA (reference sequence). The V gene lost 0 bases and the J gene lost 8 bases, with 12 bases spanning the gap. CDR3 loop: CSARDPPEGTQYF. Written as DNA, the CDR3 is TGCAGTGCTAGAGACCCCCCCGAGGGTACGCAGTATTTT.

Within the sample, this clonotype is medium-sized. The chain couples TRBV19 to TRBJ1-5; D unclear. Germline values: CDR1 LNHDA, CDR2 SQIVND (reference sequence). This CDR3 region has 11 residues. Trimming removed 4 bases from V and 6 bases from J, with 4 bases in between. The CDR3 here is CASSNGQPQHF. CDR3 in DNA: TGTGCCAGTAGTAATGGTCAGCCCCAGCATTTT. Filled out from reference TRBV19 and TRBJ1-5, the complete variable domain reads DGGITQSPKYLFRKEGQNVTLSCEQNLNHDAMYWYRQDPGQGLRLIYYSQIVNDFQKGDIAEGYSVSREKKESFPLTVTSAQKNPTAFYLCASSNGQPQHFGDGTRLSIL.

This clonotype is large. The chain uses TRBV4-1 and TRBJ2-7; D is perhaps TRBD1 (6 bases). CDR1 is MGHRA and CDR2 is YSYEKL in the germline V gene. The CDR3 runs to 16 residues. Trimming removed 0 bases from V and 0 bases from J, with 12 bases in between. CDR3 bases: TGCGCCAGCAGCCAAGAAATCGAGGACAGCTCCTACGAGCAGTACTTC. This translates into CASSQEIEDSSYEQYF.

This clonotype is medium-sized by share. In DNA, the CDR3 is TGTGCCACGAATACAGGGTCCGGGGAGCTGTTTTTT. Protein sequence: CATNTGSGELFF. The chain combines TRBV9 with TRBJ2-2, with a tentative D call TRBD1 (6 bases). Trimming stripped 9 bases from V and 6 bases from J, with 12 bases between. The germline gives CDR1 SGDLS, CDR2 YYNGEE. The CDR3 runs to 12 residues.

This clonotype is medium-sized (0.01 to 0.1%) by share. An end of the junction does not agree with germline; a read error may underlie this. DNA of the CDR3: TGCTGTGCTAGAGGGGAATGGGGGACTGAAGCTTTCTTT. It translates to CCARGEWGTEAFF. The rearrangement uses TRBV20-1 and TRBJ1-1; TRBD1 is a possible D gene (5 bases). Looked up from germline, CDR1 is DFQATT and CDR2 is SNEGSKA (reference sequence). CDR3 length equals 13 residues.

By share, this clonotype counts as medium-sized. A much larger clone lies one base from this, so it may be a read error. The CDR3 bases are TGCAGCGCCGGGACAGGGGCCTACGAGCAGTACTTC. Amino acids: CSAGTGAYEQYF. This chain joins TRBV29-1 and TRBJ2-7; TRBD1 matches 10 bases. V trimming: 7 bases; J trimming: 2 bases; junction bases outside the gene matches: 2. The CDR3 totals 12 residues. Germline V lookup: CDR1 SQVTM, CDR2 ANQGSEA.

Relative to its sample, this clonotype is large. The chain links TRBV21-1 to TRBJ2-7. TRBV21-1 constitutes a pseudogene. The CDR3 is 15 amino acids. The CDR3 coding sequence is TGTGCCAGCAGCCTCTCGACGGTGAGCTCCTACGAGCAGTACTTC. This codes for CASSLSTVSSYEQYF.

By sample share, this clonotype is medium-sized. This CDR3 is CASSLGTGLEAFF. The CDR3 nucleotides read TGTGCCAGCAGTTTAGGGACAGGGCTTGAAGCTTTCTTT. This rearrangement joins TRBV12-3 or TRBV12-4 to TRBJ1-1, with 8 bases matching TRBD1. V lost 1 base, J lost 7 bases, and 2 bases stayed unmatched. The CDR3 has 13 residues.

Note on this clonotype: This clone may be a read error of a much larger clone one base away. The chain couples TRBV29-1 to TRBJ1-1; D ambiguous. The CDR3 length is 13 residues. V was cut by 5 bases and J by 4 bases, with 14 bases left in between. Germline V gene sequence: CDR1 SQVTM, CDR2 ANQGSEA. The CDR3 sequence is CSVKVPLSTEAFF. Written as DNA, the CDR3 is TGCAGCGTTAAGGTTCCCTTGAGCACTGAAGCTTTCTTT.

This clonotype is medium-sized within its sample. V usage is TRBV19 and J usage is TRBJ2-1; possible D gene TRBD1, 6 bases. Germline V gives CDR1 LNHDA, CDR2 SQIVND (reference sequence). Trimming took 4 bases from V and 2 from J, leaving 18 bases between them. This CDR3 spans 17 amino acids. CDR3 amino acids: CASSTLPQGHTYNEQFF. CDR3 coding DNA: TGTGCCAGTAGTACCCTCCCACAGGGCCATACCTACAATGAGCAGTTCTTC.